A single sample is the source of the 20 T cell receptor beta chains below, sequenced in a study of control samples from healthy donors and cancer patients. Clones were sequenced by immunoSEQ multiplex PCR, and TCRdb holds only the in-frame ones, with some missing. The repertoire holds around 130,000 clones, about 88% seen once, with approximately 3.2% in the top ten. Specimen: blood. All receptors come from a man between 50 and 59 years old in good health.

The chain recombines TRBV7-8 with TRBJ1-1, with 8 bases identical to TRBD1. Germline loops: CDR1 SGHVS, CDR2 FQNEAQ. The CDR3 covers 14 residues. With V trimmed by 5 bases and J by 6 bases, 8 bases remained unmatched. In DNA, the CDR3 is TGTGCCAGCAGCCCCGACAGGGGAAGAGCTGAAGCTTTCTTT. Its translation: CASSPDRGRAEAFF.

The chain carries TRBV28 and TRBJ1-3, with D perhaps TRBD1 (6 bases). The CDR3 has 16 residues. Germline V gene lookup returns CDR1 MDHEN and CDR2 SYDVKM. Deletions cut 1 base from V and 4 bases from J, with 14 bases between. For the CDR3, the DNA is TGTGCCAGCAGTTTATATGTCGGGGGGCAAGGAAACACCATATATTTT. This encodes CASSLYVGGQGNTIYF.

The chain couples TRBV9 to TRBJ1-2, with TRBD1 matching 9 bases. J gave up 0 bases and V 6 bases, and 12 bases lay outside the gene matches. Germline lookup yields CDR1 SGDLS and CDR2 YYNGEE. This CDR3 is 17 amino acids long. In nucleotides, the CDR3 is TGTGCCAGCACCCTCCGGGACAGGGAAATCCCTAACTATGGCTACACCTTC. This translates into CASTLRDREIPNYGYTF.

This chain joins TRBV6-5 and TRBJ1-1; D remains unclear. Germline assignment: CDR1 MNHEY and CDR2 SVGAGI. The CDR3 has 11 amino acids. Trimming pared 7 bases from V and 11 bases from J, leaving 14 bases between. The CDR3 loop is CASTSKMVAFF. The CDR3 region has the DNA TGTGCCAGCACCTCTAAAATGGTCGCTTTCTTT.

This clone was detected only once. Written as DNA, the CDR3 is TGCGCCAGCAGCTTGGGAGGGGCCAATGAAAAACTGTTTTTT. It specifies CASSLGGANEKLFF. V gene TRBV5-1 combines with J gene TRBJ1-4; a possible D gene is TRBD1 (5 bases). CDR3 size: 14 residues. The V gene's germline CDR1 is SGHRS and CDR2 YFSETQ. With 0 bases removed from V and 5 bases from J, the gap between germline ends came to 8 bases.

CDR3 amino acids: CASSEEGGASGNTIYF. CDR3 DNA: TGTGCCAGCAGTGAAGAGGGGGGGGCTAGCGGAAACACCATATATTTT. The chain employs TRBV2 and TRBJ1-3; TRBD1 is a possible D gene (6 bases). V gave up 1 base and J gave up 4 bases, with 14 bases separating them. The CDR3 is 16 amino acids. The V gene's germline CDR1 is SNHLY and CDR2 FYNNEI.

This clone turned up a few times. V gene TRBV4-1 combines with J gene TRBJ2-1; 7 bases are shared with TRBD2. Germline trimming cut 4 bases from V and 7 bases from J; bases unmatched to any gene: 25. Germline-derived CDR1 and CDR2 are MGHRA and YSYEKL. This CDR3 has 20 residues. The CDR3 DNA reads TGCGCCAGCAGCCCCCCAGACTACACTAGCGCCTTATTTTTGGGGAATGAGCAGTTCTTC. Its protein product is CASSPPDYTSALFLGNEQFF.

This clone came up once. The chain has TRBV5-4 and TRBJ1-6, with a weak D call TRBD1 (6 bases). The germline CDR1 and CDR2 sequences are SGHNT and YYREEE (reference sequence). The CDR3 has 14 amino acids. Trimming removed 6 bases from V and 2 bases from J, with 9 bases in between. The CDR3 loop is CASKSGAYNSPLHF. In nucleotides, the CDR3 is TGTGCCAGCAAGTCAGGGGCCTATAATTCACCCCTCCACTTT.

The CDR3 DNA reads as TGCGCCAGCAGCCAAGATCAACGTCGGGACAGGGGCCGTGGAAACTATGGCTACACCTTC. This translates into CASSQDQRRDRGRGNYGYTF. V and J are TRBV4-1 and TRBJ1-2, with TRBD1 identical over 10 bases. V dropped 0 bases and J dropped 2; count of bases not matched to a gene: 15. The CDR3 contains 20 residues. Germline V CDR1 and CDR2: MGHRA, YSYEKL.

This clone was seen a handful of times. The rearrangement links TRBV27 to TRBJ1-1; D is unclear. The CDR3 loop spans 15 amino acids. Germline-derived CDR1 and CDR2 are MNHEY and SMNVEV (reference sequence). V was pared by 5 bases and J by 0 bases, with 13 bases between. CDR3 sequence: CASSPKEWVNTEAFF. CDR3 nucleotides: TGTGCCAGCAGTCCGAAAGAATGGGTGAACACTGAAGCTTTCTTT.

The chain combines TRBV6-1 with TRBJ1-4; TRBD1 matches 8 bases. CDR1 is MNHNS and CDR2 is SASEGT in the germline V gene. The CDR3 runs 18 residues. Losses at the gene ends were 2 bases for V and 0 bases for J; bases not matched to a gene: 8. CDR3: CASSELGQASPTNEKLFF. The CDR3 nucleotides are TGTGCCAGCAGTGAATTGGGACAGGCCTCCCCAACTAATGAAAAACTGTTTTTT.

This clone was seen a single time. The same CDR3 is also encoded by other DNA sequences in this sample. Here the CDR3 DNA reads TGCAGCGTTGGCTCATACGAGCAGTACTTC. Translating it yields CSVGSYEQYF. The chain combines TRBV29-1 with TRBJ2-7; D remains ambiguous. V shed 4 bases and J shed 4 bases, with 5 bases lying between them. The germline V gene has CDR1 SQVTM and CDR2 ANQGSEA. The CDR3 totals 10 residues.

The chain carries TRBV19 and TRBJ2-3; D might be TRBD1 (5 bases). With 4 bases removed from V and 2 bases from J, the gap between germline ends came to 13 bases. The CDR3 consists of 15 residues. Germline lookup yields CDR1 LNHDA and CDR2 SQIVND (reference sequence). The CDR3 DNA sequence: TGTGCCAGTAGTACTCCAGGGTACTCCACAGATACGCAGTATTTT. It is translated as CASSTPGYSTDTQYF.

The DNA for the CDR3 is TGTGCCAGCAGCTTAGAGGTCGCAGCGAACACTGAAGCTTTCTTT. This codes for CASSLEVAANTEAFF. The V gene is TRBV11-2, the J gene TRBJ1-1; no reliable D call. Trimming pared 0 bases from V and 1 base from J, leaving 9 bases between. The CDR3 has 15 amino acids. CDR1 and CDR2 from the germline V gene are SGHAT and FQNNGV.

The chain is built from TRBV29-1 and TRBJ1-2, with TRBD1 matching over 7 bases. The germline V gene has CDR1 SQVTM and CDR2 ANQGSEA. Losses at the gene ends were 5 bases for V and 8 bases for J; bases not matched to a gene: 5. The CDR3 spans 11 residues. CDR3 sequence (DNA): TGCAGCGTTCGGGACAGTCGGGGCTACACCTTC. This codes for CSVRDSRGYTF. Full variable domain (rest looked up from reference TRBV29-1 and TRBJ1-2): SAVISQKPSRDICQRGTSLTIQCQVDSQVTMMFWYRQQPGQSLTLIATANQGSEATYESGFVIDKFPISRPNLTFSTLTVSNMSPEDSSIYLCSVRDSRGYTFGSGTRLTVV.

The J gene is TRBJ2-1, the V gene TRBV2; 7 bases align to TRBD1. The CDR3 is 12 residues long. With V trimmed by 7 bases and J by 7 bases, 4 bases remained unmatched. Germline V gene sequence: CDR1 SNHLY, CDR2 FYNNEI. In DNA, the CDR3 is TGTGCCAGCACCGAACAGGGGAATGAGCAGTTCTTC. Translating gives CASTEQGNEQFF.

The chain uses TRBV29-1 and TRBJ2-7; TRBD2 matches at 10 bases. CDR3 length equals 14 residues. Germline-derived CDR1 and CDR2 are SQVTM and ANQGSEA. J lost 1 base, V lost 2 bases, and 2 bases had no gene match. The chain's CDR3 is CSVELAGVSYEQYF. As DNA, the CDR3 is TGCAGCGTTGAACTAGCGGGGGTTTCCTACGAGCAGTACTTC.

V usage is TRBV5-1 and J usage is TRBJ2-1; possibly TRBD1 for D (7 bases). The CDR3 extends over 14 amino acids. Germline V lookup: CDR1 SGHRS, CDR2 YFSETQ. Trimming removed 3 bases from V and 8 bases from J, with 15 bases in between. The CDR3 protein is CASSSDQGGDEQFF. The CDR3 DNA reads TGCGCCAGCAGCTCCGACCAGGGGGGCGATGAGCAGTTCTTC.

The chain is built from TRBV11-3 and TRBJ2-2; D is ambiguous. This CDR3 has 12 amino acids. Trimming removed 2 bases at V and 6 bases at J, with 4 bases between. In germline, CDR1 is SGHNT, CDR2 YENEEA. CDR3 region: CASSLYSGELFF. The CDR3 DNA is TGTGCCAGCAGCTTATACTCCGGGGAGCTGTTTTTT.

CDR3: CASREATGGLNEQYF. The CDR3 DNA follows: TGTGCCAGCCGCGAAGCGACAGGGGGCCTGAACGAGCAGTACTTC. The chain recombines TRBV2 with TRBJ2-7, with 10 bases lining up with TRBD1. Germline CDR1 SNHLY, CDR2 FYNNEI. Unmatched junction bases numbered 12, after V lost 8 bases and J lost 5 bases. This CDR3 contains 15 residues.